These 9 T cell receptor beta chains came from one sample sequenced in a study of human T cells and chemical hapten exposure. MiXCR, applied by TCRdb to the RACE reads, yields one record per CDR3 protein. In the table there are over 45,000 distinct CDR3 sequences, about 4.5% of which are singletons. The time point here: healthy volunteer bleed at 2 weeks. The template was total RNA from unfractionated whole blood. Material: whole blood. The receptors were gathered from a female donor in good health. Some clones in this sample may be carry-over from other donors' samples.

This clonotype was detected ten times or more. The chain combines TRBV11-2 with TRBJ2-3; a possible D gene is TRBD1 (5 bases). Trimming shortened V by 1 base and J by 0 bases, and 8 bases separated the two germline ends. Germline CDR1 SGHAT, CDR2 FQNNGV. CDR3 length equals 15 residues. The CDR3 here is CASSLGQPSTDTQYF. DNA of the CDR3: TGTGCCAGCAGCTTAGGACAGCCTAGCACAGATACGCAGTATTTT.

This clonotype was detected ten times or more. CDR3 residues: CASSLYVPSTGESISNQPQHF. The CDR3 DNA follows: TGTGCCAGCAGCCTTTACGTCCCATCTACAGGGGAGAGTATTAGCAATCAGCCCCAGCATTTT. The V and J genes are TRBV7-3 and TRBJ1-5; 7 bases map to TRBD1. The germline CDR1 and CDR2 sequences are SGHTA and FQGTGA. J was trimmed by 0 bases and V by 5 bases; bases with no gene match: 22. The CDR3 covers 21 residues.

In its sample, this clonotype was seen many times. The chain combines TRBV5-4 with TRBJ1-3, with D unresolved. There are 16 residues in the CDR3. V lost 3 bases to trimming and J lost 0 bases, with 13 bases between them. CDR1 is SGHNT, CDR2 YYREEE, per germline (reference sequence). CDR3 region: CASSSEGSFSGNTIYF. CDR3 DNA: TGTGCCAGCAGCTCGGAAGGATCCTTCTCTGGAAACACCATATATTTT. Full variable domain (outside the CDR3, taken from reference TRBV5-4 and TRBJ1-3): ETGVTQSPTHLIKTRGQQVTLRCSSQSGHNTVSWYQQALGQGPQFIFQYYREEENGRGNFPPRFSGLQFPNYSSELNVNALELDDSALYLCASSSEGSFSGNTIYFGEGSWLTVV.

This clonotype was observed at least ten times. V usage is TRBV5-1 and J usage is TRBJ1-3; D unclear. V was trimmed by 4 bases and J by 0 bases, leaving 8 bases between them. The CDR3 length is 14 residues. Germline V gene sequence: CDR1 SGHRS, CDR2 YFSETQ. As DNA, the CDR3 is TGCGCCAGCAGCCCGGTGAGCTCTGGAAACACCATATATTTT. Protein sequence: CASSPVSSGNTIYF.

This clonotype has only a few counts. The V gene is TRBV27, the J gene TRBJ2-3, with 7 nucleotides matching TRBD2. This CDR3 is 14 amino acids long. The V segment lost 3 bases and the J segment 1 base; nucleotides outside the gene matches: 1. From germline, CDR1 is MNHEY and CDR2 SMNVEV (reference sequence). CDR3 sequence reads: CASSFGGGTDTQYF. CDR3 DNA sequence: TGTGCCAGCAGTTTTGGGGGGGGCACAGATACGCAGTATTTT.

At least ten counts were recorded for this clonotype. The chain employs TRBV4-3 and TRBJ1-4; no reliable D call. CDR1 and CDR2 (germline): LGHNA, YSLEER. V was trimmed by 0 bases and J by 7 bases, leaving 3 bases between them. The CDR3 totals 12 residues. The CDR3 region is CASSQDREKLFF. CDR3 DNA sequence: TGCGCCAGCAGCCAAGATCGTGAAAAACTGTTTTTT.

This clonotype was recorded many times. This chain joins TRBV6-5 and TRBJ2-1, with D possibly being TRBD1 or TRBD2 (6 bases each). CDR3 length: 16 amino acids. Germline values: CDR1 MNHEY, CDR2 SVGAGI. Trimming left V 6 bases short and J 7 bases short, with 22 bases between. CDR3 DNA: TGTGCCAGCAGCCCACTTGTGGGGGGCCCTGGGAATGAGCAGTTCTTC. It translates to CASSPLVGGPGNEQFF.

This clonotype was counted many times. This sequence joins TRBV18 and TRBJ2-1, with TRBD2 matching 10 bases. This CDR3 is built from 17 residues. CDR1 and CDR2 (germline): KGHSH, LQKENI. The junction had 9 bases not matched to a gene; V was cut back by 0 bases and J by 7 bases. The CDR3 DNA is TGTGCCAGCTCACCACCCCGAGCGGGGGGGCCGTGGAATGAGCAGTTCTTC. It yields the protein CASSPPRAGGPWNEQFF.

CDR3 sequence (DNA): TGTGCCAGCAGGAGCCCCCGGCAGGGCTTCAACTATGGCTACACCTTC. Translating gives CASRSPRQGFNYGYTF. J is TRBJ1-2 and V is TRBV28, with D maybe TRBD1 (5 bases). This CDR3 has 16 residues. V shed 6 bases and J shed 2 bases, with 19 bases lying between them. The germline V gene has CDR1 MDHEN and CDR2 SYDVKM.